Presented here are 21 T cell receptor beta chains from one specimen sequenced in a study of blood T cell repertoires in COVID-19. Profiling relied on immunoSEQ multiplex PCR, and the TCRdb table lists in-frame clones only, not all of them. The table lists under 300,000 clones, 75% to 90% of them singletons. Input material: PBMCs or T cells enriched from blood (not recorded which). The receptor source for this set is a woman aged 18 to 35 who had recovered from COVID-19.

The chain uses TRBV19 and TRBJ2-7; tentatively, D is TRBD2 (5 bases). Germline V gene lookup returns CDR1 LNHDA and CDR2 SQIVND (reference sequence). V was cut by 4 bases and J by 3 bases, with 10 bases left in between. There are 13 residues in the CDR3. CDR3 residues: CASSKLVGYEQYF. The DNA for the CDR3 is TGTGCCAGTAGTAAACTAGTCGGCTACGAGCAGTACTTC.

The J gene is TRBJ2-5, the V gene TRBV18; the match to TRBD1 covers 11 bases. From germline, CDR1 is KGHSH and CDR2 LQKENI. There are 15 residues in the CDR3. V lost 5 bases and J lost 4; bases outside the gene matches: 6. The CDR3 region is CASSSGTGGRETQYF. The CDR3, as DNA: TGTGCCAGCTCATCTGGGACAGGGGGAAGAGAGACCCAGTACTTC.

The V call is TRBV19, the J call TRBJ1-4; 8 bases are shared with TRBD1. Germline V lookup: CDR1 LNHDA, CDR2 SQIVND (reference sequence). This CDR3 spans 16 amino acids. The J segment lost 0 bases and the V segment lost 6 bases, leaving 6 bases of the junction unmatched. CDR3 bases: TGTGCCAGTAGCAGACAGGGGCCTGCAACTAATGAAAAACTGTTTTTT. Residues: CASSRQGPATNEKLFF.

The chain uses TRBV18 and TRBJ1-3, with 7 nucleotides matching TRBD1. The CDR3 contains 14 residues. The ends lost 5 bases at V and 4 bases at J; junction bases unmatched: 5. The V gene's germline CDR1 is KGHSH and CDR2 LQKENI. The CDR3 DNA is TGTGCCAGCTCATCAGGGACAGACGGAAACACCATATATTTT. It codes for CASSSGTDGNTIYF.

V gene TRBV7-8 combines with J gene TRBJ1-2, with D maybe TRBD1 (6 bases). There are 14 residues in the CDR3. The V gene lost 3 bases and the J gene lost 4 bases, with 12 bases spanning the gap. Germline CDR1 is SGHVS and CDR2 is FQNEAQ. The CDR3 DNA sequence: TGTGCCAGCAGCTTTACAGGGCGTACCTATGGCTACACCTTC. Translating gives CASSFTGRTYGYTF.

The chain couples TRBV9 to TRBJ2-1; 9 nucleotides line up with TRBD2. The length of the CDR3 is 17 residues. Germline CDR1 SGDLS, CDR2 YYNGEE. V shed 0 bases and J 4 bases; nucleotides not matched to a gene: 8. CDR3 amino acids: CASSVVGGGAGYNEQFF. The CDR3 DNA follows: TGTGCCAGCAGCGTAGTTGGCGGGGGGGCCGGTTACAATGAGCAGTTCTTC.

V gene TRBV7-2 combines with J gene TRBJ1-2; 9 nucleotides match TRBD1. The CDR3 sequence is 14 residues long. With 5 bases clipped from V and 7 bases from J, the junction kept 8 bases outside the gene matches. Germline V gene sequence: CDR1 SGHTA, CDR2 FQGNSA. The chain's CDR3 is CASSPGTGIGGYTF. CDR3 DNA sequence: TGTGCCAGCAGCCCGGGGACAGGGATAGGTGGCTACACCTTC.

This chain joins TRBV5-6 and TRBJ1-6; perhaps TRBD1 as D (5 bases). This CDR3 has 14 residues. Trimming shortened V by 4 bases and J by 13 bases, and 18 bases separated the two germline ends. Germline V lookup: CDR1 SGHDT, CDR2 YYEEEE. DNA for the CDR3: TGTGCCAGCAGCCGTATACAGGAAAAGTCGCCCCTCCACTTT. This codes for CASSRIQEKSPLHF.

V and J are TRBV6-5 and TRBJ1-5; 9 bases are a match to TRBD1. From germline, CDR1 is MNHEY and CDR2 SVGAGI. The CDR3 length is 13 residues. V lost 8 bases to trimming and J lost 7 bases; unmatched junction nucleotides: 6. The CDR3 DNA reads TGTGCCAGCTCGGGGACAGGGAGGCAGCCCCAGCATTTT. This encodes CASSGTGRQPQHF.

The CDR3 reads CASATASNYGYTF. The CDR3 DNA follows: TGTGCCAGCGCCACAGCCTCTAACTATGGCTACACCTTC. V usage is TRBV6-5 and J usage is TRBJ1-2; no firm D call. Germline CDR1 MNHEY, CDR2 SVGAGI. The V gene lost 8 bases and the J gene lost 0 bases, with 10 bases spanning the gap. This CDR3 contains 13 residues.

The chain joins TRBV29-1 to TRBJ2-5; 8 bases align to TRBD2. This CDR3 has 14 amino acids. Germline V gives CDR1 SQVTM, CDR2 ANQGSEA. V shed 7 bases, J shed 1 base, and the junction held 8 bases outside the gene matches. CDR3 in amino acids: CSGRAGGPQETQYF. The CDR3 region has the DNA TGCAGCGGAAGGGCGGGGGGACCCCAAGAGACCCAGTACTTC. Full variable domain (remainder filled in from reference TRBV29-1 and TRBJ2-5): SAVISQKPSRDICQRGTSLTIQCQVDSQVTMMFWYRQQPGQSLTLIATANQGSEATYESGFVIDKFPISRPNLTFSTLTVSNMSPEDSSIYLCSGRAGGPQETQYFGPGTRLLVL.

This sequence joins TRBV11-2 and TRBJ1-2; possible D gene TRBD1, 5 bases. CDR3 length: 15 residues. Looked up from germline, CDR1 is SGHAT and CDR2 is FQNNGV. The V and J ends lost 5 bases and 7 bases respectively, with 20 bases between them. The CDR3 protein is CASSPTGGASSGYTF. The CDR3 coding sequence is TGTGCCAGCAGCCCCACTGGAGGGGCGTCGTCTGGCTACACCTTC.

This chain joins TRBV19 and TRBJ1-6; TRBD1 matches at 8 bases. Germline CDR1 is LNHDA and CDR2 is SQIVND (reference sequence). V trimming: 5 bases; J trimming: 7 bases; junction bases outside the gene matches: 4. The CDR3 extends over 14 amino acids. The CDR3: CASSPGQGNSPLHF. Here the CDR3 DNA reads TGTGCCAGTAGTCCTGGACAGGGAAATTCACCCCTCCACTTT.

Only one count was recorded for this clone. The chain carries TRBV4-1 and TRBJ2-4; D is possibly TRBD1 (6 bases). V was pared by 1 base and J by 1 base, with 11 bases between. The CDR3 loop spans 16 amino acids. Per germline, CDR1 MGHRA and CDR2 YSYEKL. The CDR3 DNA is TGCGCCAGCAGCCAAGGCACAGGGCGCGCCAAAAACATTCAGTACTTC. This sequence encodes CASSQGTGRAKNIQYF.

V gene TRBV5-5 combines with J gene TRBJ1-5; 9 nucleotides agree with TRBD1. Unmatched junction bases numbered 2, after V lost 4 bases and J lost 0 bases. There are 15 residues in the CDR3. Per germline, CDR1 SGHKS and CDR2 YYEKEE (reference sequence). Here the CDR3 reads CASSGGQGSNQPQHF. The CDR3, as DNA: TGTGCCAGCAGCGGGGGACAGGGTAGCAATCAGCCCCAGCATTTT. Filled out from reference TRBV5-5 and TRBJ1-5, the complete variable domain reads DAGVTQSPTHLIKTRGQQVTLRCSPISGHKSVSWYQQVLGQGPQFIFQYYEKEERGRGNFPDRFSARQFPNYSSELNVNALLLGDSALYLCASSGGQGSNQPQHFGDGTRLSIL.

The V gene is TRBV3-1 (or the pseudogene TRBV3-2), the J gene TRBJ2-7; TRBD2 aligns across 10 bases. Looked up from germline, CDR1 is LGHDT and CDR2 is YNNKEL (reference sequence). V dropped 1 base and J dropped 7; count of bases not matched to a gene: 10. The CDR3 covers 16 residues. The CDR3 nucleotides read TGTGCCAGCAGCCAAGGCCTAGCGGGGGAGCTTCTTGAGCAGTACTTC. This sequence encodes CASSQGLAGELLEQYF.

The chain recombines TRBV28 with TRBJ1-6; TRBD1 matches at 7 bases. Germline CDR1 and CDR2: MDHEN and SYDVKM. The CDR3 is 18 residues long. J was trimmed by 0 bases and V by 5 bases; bases with no gene match: 10. Here the CDR3 reads CASSAAIRGSSYNSPLHF. In DNA form, the CDR3 reads TGTGCCAGCAGTGCCGCGATCAGGGGGAGCTCCTATAATTCACCCCTCCACTTT.

The chain carries TRBV9 and TRBJ2-7, with TRBD2 identical over 7 bases. CDR1 is SGDLS and CDR2 is YYNGEE in the germline V gene. This CDR3 spans 16 amino acids. The trim removed 2 bases at V and 0 bases at J, leaving 8 bases unmatched. The CDR3 loop is CASSVGGGYSSYEQYF. In nucleotides, the CDR3 is TGTGCCAGCAGCGTTGGGGGAGGGTACAGCTCCTACGAGCAGTACTTC.

This clone appeared a single time. This chain links TRBV19 with TRBJ1-3; D is unresolved. V lost 5 bases, J lost 4 bases, and 15 bases lay in between. Per the germline V gene, CDR1 is LNHDA and CDR2 is SQIVND (reference sequence). The CDR3 consists of 15 residues. The CDR3 loop is CASSYPGVFGNTIYF. CDR3 coding DNA: TGTGCCAGTAGTTATCCCGGGGTATTCGGAAACACCATATATTTT.

The chain joins TRBV6-1 to TRBJ1-5, with no clear D. Germline loops: CDR1 MNHNS, CDR2 SASEGT. Deletions cut 1 base from V and 6 bases from J, with 7 bases between. The CDR3 is 13 residues long. In DNA, the CDR3 is TGTGCCAGCAGTGAAGGTCCGGGTCAGCCCCAGCATTTT. Translation: CASSEGPGQPQHF.

A note on this clone: Its ends do not fully match the called genes, so a read error is possible. V is TRBV25-1 and J is TRBJ1-6, with 7 positions matching TRBD1. Germline V gene lookup returns CDR1 MGHDK and CDR2 SYGVNS. The CDR3 is 15 amino acids. CDR3 amino acids: CASSGQGSSNSPLHF. The DNA for the CDR3 is TGTGCCAGCAGTGGACAGGGATCCTCTAATTCACCCCTCCACTTT. Full variable domain (remainder filled in from reference TRBV25-1 and TRBJ1-6): EADIYQTPRYLVIGTGKKITLECSQTMGHDKMYWYQQDPGMELHLIHYSYGVNSTEKGDLSSESTVSRIRTEHFPLTLESARPSHTSQYLCASSGQGSSNSPLHFGNGTRLTVT.